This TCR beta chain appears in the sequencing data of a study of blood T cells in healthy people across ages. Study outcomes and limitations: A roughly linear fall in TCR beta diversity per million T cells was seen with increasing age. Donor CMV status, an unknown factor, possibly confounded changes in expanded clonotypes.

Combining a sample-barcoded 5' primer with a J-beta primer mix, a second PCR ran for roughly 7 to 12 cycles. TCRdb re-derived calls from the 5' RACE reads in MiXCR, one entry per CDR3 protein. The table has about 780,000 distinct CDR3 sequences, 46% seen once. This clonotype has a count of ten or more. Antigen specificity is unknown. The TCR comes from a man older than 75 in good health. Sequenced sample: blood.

The CDR3 region is CASSPRTSGLTDTQYF. For the CDR3, the DNA is TGTGCCAGCAGTCCCCGGACTAGCGGCCTAACAGATACGCAGTATTTT. J is TRBJ2-3 and V is TRBV12-3 or TRBV12-4; 10 bases line up with TRBD2. V lost 5 bases, J lost 3 bases, and 8 bases stayed unmatched. The CDR3 sequence is 16 residues long.